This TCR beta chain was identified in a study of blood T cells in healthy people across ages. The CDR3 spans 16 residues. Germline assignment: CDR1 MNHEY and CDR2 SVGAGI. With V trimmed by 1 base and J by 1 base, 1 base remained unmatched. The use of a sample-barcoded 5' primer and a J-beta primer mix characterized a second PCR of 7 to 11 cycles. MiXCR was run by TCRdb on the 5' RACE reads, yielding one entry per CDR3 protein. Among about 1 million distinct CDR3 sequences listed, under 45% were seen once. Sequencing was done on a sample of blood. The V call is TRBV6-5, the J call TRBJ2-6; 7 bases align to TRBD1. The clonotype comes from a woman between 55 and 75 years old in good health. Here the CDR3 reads CASSYFRGSGANVLTF. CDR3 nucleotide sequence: TGTGCCAGCAGTTACTTCAGGGGGTCTGGGGCCAACGTCCTGACTTTC.